A single sample gave rise to the 28 T cell receptor beta chains below, sequenced in a study of blood T cells in healthy people across ages. Combining a sample-barcoded 5' primer with a J-beta primer mix, a second PCR ran for roughly 7 to 12 cycles. One entry per CDR3 protein results from TCRdb running MiXCR on the 5' RACE reads. The profile shows some 1.4 million distinct CDR3 sequences, about 40% of them singletons. Sample: blood. The receptors were sampled from a woman aged 18-30 years in good health.

This clonotype occurred a few times. The rearrangement joins TRBV20-1 to TRBJ2-7; D is unresolved. V lost 7 bases and J lost 6, with 16 bases in between. This CDR3 contains 12 residues. Germline values: CDR1 DFQATT, CDR2 SNEGSKA (reference sequence). The CDR3 loop reads CSVSGERIEQYF. The CDR3 DNA reads as TGCAGTGTAAGTGGAGAACGAATCGAGCAGTACTTC.

The chain employs TRBV6-1 and TRBJ1-4, with 10 bases aligning to TRBD1. Germline CDR1 is MNHNS and CDR2 is SASEGT. This CDR3 region has 16 residues. With V trimmed by 1 base and J by 3 bases, 2 bases remained unmatched. CDR3 loop: CASSEGGTGANEKLFF. In DNA, the CDR3 is TGTGCCAGCAGTGAAGGGGGGACAGGGGCTAATGAAAAACTGTTTTTT.

This sequence joins TRBV7-2 and TRBJ2-1; the D call may be TRBD1 or TRBD2 (5 bases each). The J call is in doubt because the DNA end fits TRBJ2-7 better. CDR1 and CDR2 from the germline V gene are SGHTA and FQGNSA. The CDR3 consists of 18 residues. DNA of the CDR3: TGTGCCAGCAGCCCCCGGGGCCGATTGTTTAGCTCCTACAATGAGCAGTACTTC. Residues: CASSPRGRLFSSYNEQYF.

This clonotype came up a few times. The V gene is TRBV12-3 or TRBV12-4, the J gene TRBJ2-5; a weak D match, TRBD1 (6 bases). The DNA end is more similar to TRBJ2-7, so the J call may be wrong. This CDR3 has 14 amino acids. CDR3 DNA sequence: TGTGCCAGCAGTTTTAGGTCAGGGGTCGACGAGCAGTACTTC. This translates into CASSFRSGVDEQYF.

The chain has TRBV21-1 and TRBJ2-3; the D call TRBD1 from the table was never checked on the DNA. TRBV21-1 is a recognized pseudogene. This CDR3 is built from 18 residues. CDR3 DNA: TGTGCCAGCAGCTTACGGACAGGGCGAGAAACCTCCACAGATACGCAGTATTTT. Its protein is CASSLRTGRETSTDTQYF.

The table lists this clonotype with many counts. The V gene is TRBV7-9, the J gene TRBJ2-1; 13 bases map to TRBD2. J lost 9 bases, V lost 11 bases, and 7 bases had no gene match. CDR3 length: 13 amino acids. Per germline, CDR1 SEHNR and CDR2 FQNEAQ (reference sequence). The CDR3 DNA reads as TGTGCCGCCGGACTAGCGGGAGATGGTGAGCAGTTCTTC. This sequence encodes CAAGLAGDGEQFF.

The J gene is TRBJ1-1, the V gene TRBV15, with a tentative D call TRBD1 (5 bases). The V gene's germline CDR1 is LNHNV and CDR2 YYDKDF (reference sequence). Deletions cut 5 bases from V and 6 bases from J, with 16 bases between. The CDR3 consists of 14 residues. Written as DNA, the CDR3 is TGTGCCACCAGCGTAAACCCAGGGTCTGCTGAAGCTTTCTTT. This gives the protein CATSVNPGSAEAFF.

J is TRBJ2-3 and V is TRBV15; TRBD2 matches at 12 bases. Germline CDR1 is LNHNV and CDR2 is YYDKDF (reference sequence). The CDR3 sequence is 19 residues long. The ends lost 0 bases at V and 2 bases at J; junction bases unmatched: 9. The CDR3, as DNA: TGTGCCACCAGCAGAGAACATCCGGGACTAGCGGGTCACACAGATACGCAGTATTTT. Residues: CATSREHPGLAGHTDTQYF.

V is TRBV9 and J is TRBJ2-2; TRBD2 agrees at 10 bases. The CDR3 sequence is 16 residues long. Germline V gene data show CDR1 as SGDLS and CDR2 as YYNGEE. V was clipped by 4 bases and J by 10 bases; unmatched bases: 13. The CDR3, as DNA: TGTGCCAGCAGCTCCCCTAGCGGGGGCTTCGTCGTGGAGCTGTTTTTT. It translates to CASSSPSGGFVVELFF.

The chain links TRBV2 to TRBJ2-1; TRBD2 matches at 10 bases. Unmatched junction bases numbered 10, after V lost 5 bases and J lost 3 bases. CDR3 length: 17 amino acids. Germline loops: CDR1 SNHLY, CDR2 FYNNEI. This CDR3 is CASSKESSGSLYNEQFF. The DNA for the CDR3 is TGTGCCAGCAGTAAAGAATCTAGCGGGAGCCTCTACAATGAGCAGTTCTTC.

The table lists this clonotype with a few counts. The chain employs TRBV6-1 and TRBJ1-4, with TRBD1 matching over 7 bases. The CDR3 has 17 residues. CDR1 and CDR2 (germline): MNHNS, SASEGT. The V segment lost 6 bases and the J segment 4 bases; nucleotides outside the gene matches: 14. Written as DNA, the CDR3 is TGTGCCAGCAGGATAAGCGGGACAGTGGGATTTAATGAAAAACTGTTTTTT. As protein: CASRISGTVGFNEKLFF.

This clonotype occurred a few times. The rearrangement links TRBV6-5 to TRBJ2-5, with TRBD1 as a possible D gene (5 bases). The end of the DNA is better explained by TRBJ2-7, so the J call may be wrong. The CDR3 has 14 amino acids. Germline V gives CDR1 MNHEY, CDR2 SVGAGI. The DNA for the CDR3 is TGTGCCAGCAGCCGCGGACAAATGCTAAACGAGCAGTACTTC. Translated, it gives CASSRGQMLNEQYF.

V usage is TRBV12-3 or TRBV12-4 and J usage is TRBJ2-7; TRBD2 agrees at 11 bases. The CDR3 is made up of 16 amino acids. Trimming took 5 bases from V and 2 from J; bases not matched to a gene: 8. CDR3 coding DNA: TGTGCCAGCAGTCCACGGGTAGCGGGGGGGCCCTACGAGCAGTACTTC. This codes for CASSPRVAGGPYEQYF.

In the case of this clonotype: One junction end does not reproduce the germline sequence, and a read error may be involved. The V call is TRBV5-6, the J call TRBJ1-4; D gene unclear. The V gene's germline CDR1 is SGHDT and CDR2 YYEEEE. CDR3 length: 12 amino acids. The CDR3 reads CASGLSTSVLFF. As DNA, the CDR3 is TGTGCCAGCGGCTTGTCTACATCTGTGCTGTTTTTT. Using reference TRBV5-6 and TRBJ1-4 for the parts outside the CDR3, the full variable domain is DAGVTQSPTHLIKTRGQQVTLRCSPKSGHDTVSWYQQALGQGPQFIFQYYEEEERQRGNFPDRFSGHQFPNYSSELNVNALLLGDSALYLCASGLSTSVLFFGSGTQLSVL.

This clonotype was picked up many times. The chain couples TRBV14 to TRBJ2-5, with D hard to call. The CDR3 totals 11 residues. The germline V gene encodes CDR1 SGHDN and CDR2 FVKESK. Trimming removed 3 bases at V and 4 bases at J, with 3 bases between. CDR3 sequence: CASSHRETQYF. In nucleotides, the CDR3 is TGTGCCAGCAGCCATAGAGAGACCCAGTACTTC.

The sample holds a few counts of this clonotype. This chain links TRBV6-2 or TRBV6-3 with TRBJ2-1, with 9 bases matching TRBD2. Germline V gene data show CDR1 as MNHEY and CDR2 as SVGEGT. J lost 11 bases, V lost 8 bases, and 22 bases had no gene match. This CDR3 has 17 residues. CDR3 nucleotides: TGTGCCAGCCTACGTCGGCCGTCTTGGGGACTAGCTCCTCAGCAGTTCTTC. This sequence encodes CASLRRPSWGLAPQQFF.

This clonotype was found a few times. The chain has TRBV4-1 and TRBJ2-1, with 7 bases aligning to TRBD2. The junction had 7 bases not matched to a gene; V was cut back by 1 base and J by 1 base. This CDR3 is 17 amino acids long. CDR1 MGHRA and CDR2 YSYEKL come from the germline V gene. The DNA of the CDR3 is TGCGCCAGCAGCCAAGTGGCGGGAGTACTGTCCTACAATGAGCAGTTCTTC. Translating gives CASSQVAGVLSYNEQFF.

V gene TRBV6-1 combines with J gene TRBJ1-1; D call uncertain. Trimming shortened V by 7 bases and J by 1 base, and 10 bases separated the two germline ends. This CDR3 is 13 amino acids long. CDR1 is MNHNS, CDR2 SASEGT, per germline. CDR3 sequence: CASMTLQNTEAFF. CDR3 coding DNA: TGTGCCAGCATGACGCTCCAGAACACTGAAGCTTTCTTT.

CDR3 sequence reads: CASSPENAEETQYF. CDR3 sequence (DNA): TGTGCCAGCTCACCGGAAAACGCCGAAGAGACCCAGTACTTC. V gene TRBV18 combines with J gene TRBJ2-5; D unresolved. CDR1 is KGHSH and CDR2 is LQKENI in the germline V gene. The CDR3 covers 14 residues. Trimming cost V 3 bases and J 3 bases, with 11 bases left between them.

Note on this clonotype: A junction boundary mismatches the germline segment, possibly from a read error. V gene TRBV20-1 combines with J gene TRBJ1-5; D is uncertain. Germline V lookup: CDR1 DFQATT, CDR2 SNEGSKA (reference sequence). This CDR3 contains 18 residues. The CDR3 spells CSARDINVGSVSNQPQHF. The CDR3 DNA follows: TGCAGCGCTAGAGATATCAACGTTGGCAGTGTTAGCAATCAGCCCCAGCATTTT.

V and J are TRBV5-5 and TRBJ2-5, with D possibly being TRBD1 or TRBD2 (5 bases each). V lost 3 bases to trimming and J lost 4 bases, with 10 bases between them. The CDR3 loop spans 13 amino acids. The germline CDR1 and CDR2 sequences are SGHKS and YYEKEE (reference sequence). CDR3 coding DNA: TGTGCCAGCAGCTGGGGGTTTAGAGAGACCCAGTACTTC. Its protein is CASSWGFRETQYF.

The chain couples TRBV10-3 to TRBJ2-7; possibly TRBD1 for D (6 bases). V shed 4 bases and J shed 2 bases, with 12 bases lying between them. CDR1 is ENHRY, CDR2 SYGVKD, per germline. The CDR3 has 14 residues. This chain's CDR3 is CAISGRQATYEQYF. The CDR3 bases are TGTGCCATCAGTGGTCGACAGGCGACCTACGAGCAGTACTTC.

V is TRBV3-1 and J is TRBJ2-7; 9 nucleotides align to TRBD2. Germline loops: CDR1 LGHDT, CDR2 YNNKEL (reference sequence). V was clipped by 3 bases and J by 7 bases; unmatched bases: 13. The CDR3 is 16 residues long. The CDR3 coding sequence is TGTGCCAGCAGCCAGATCGGACTAGCGAACTACAATGAGCAGTACTTC. This sequence encodes CASSQIGLANYNEQYF.

V is TRBV27 and J is TRBJ1-4; no reliable D call. Trimming took off 5 bases at V and 5 bases at J, with 12 bases between the two ends. Germline V lookup: CDR1 MNHEY, CDR2 SMNVEV (reference sequence). The length of the CDR3 is 14 residues. DNA for the CDR3: TGTGCCAGCAGTCCCCCGGGCCGGAATGAAAAACTGTTTTTT. As protein: CASSPPGRNEKLFF.

The chain links TRBV3-1 to TRBJ2-3, with TRBD2 matching over 14 bases. The V segment lost 1 base and the J segment 0 bases; nucleotides outside the gene matches: 3. CDR1 is LGHDT, CDR2 YNNKEL, per germline (reference sequence). The CDR3 has 18 amino acids. As DNA, the CDR3 is TGTGCCAGCAGCCAAGGGACTAGCGGGGGGCTAAGCACAGATACGCAGTATTTT. Amino acid sequence: CASSQGTSGGLSTDTQYF.

This clonotype was detected only a few times. DNA for the CDR3: TGTGCCAGCAGCTTAGCGGCCCTGGGGGGTGATGAGACCCAGTACTTC. Translation gives CASSLAALGGDETQYF. The J gene is TRBJ2-5, the V gene TRBV7-2, with a tentative D call TRBD2 (6 bases). The CDR3 covers 16 residues. Germline CDR1 reads SGHTA; CDR2 reads FQGNSA. V was clipped by 0 bases and J by 5 bases, with 16 bases between them.

This clonotype was counted only a few times. The V call is TRBV29-1, the J call TRBJ2-6; D is tentatively TRBD1 or TRBD2 (5 bases each). The V end was cut by 3 bases, the J end by 2 bases, with 17 bases between. CDR1 and CDR2 (germline): SQVTM, ANQGSEA. The CDR3 loop spans 17 amino acids. Here the CDR3 DNA reads TGCAGCGTTGACCCTAGTGAGGGGCACACTGGGGCCAACGTCCTGACTTTC. Its protein product is CSVDPSEGHTGANVLTF.

The chain combines TRBV7-2 with TRBJ2-5; perhaps D is TRBD1 or TRBD2 (6 bases each). Germline CDR1 and CDR2: SGHTA and FQGNSA. The CDR3 consists of 16 residues. Deletions cut 1 base from V and 5 bases from J, with 17 bases between. The CDR3 loop is CASSLGRGRNGETQYF. The CDR3 DNA follows: TGTGCCAGCAGCTTAGGCCGGGGGCGGAACGGGGAGACCCAGTACTTC.